This entry is about one T cell receptor (beta chain). The antigen it recognizes is unknown. The sample carries other DNA sequences with the same CDR3. The library came from the immunoSEQ multiplex PCR assay. The multiplex PCR relied on a mix of 60 forward primers for TCR Vbeta segments and 13 reverse primers for TCR Jbeta segments. Amplification of the CDR3 region of rearranged TCR beta genes was performed with a multiplex PCR assay on genomic DNA. The amplified TCR beta libraries were sequenced on the Illumina HiSeq System as 87-base-pair reads. On the authors' methods: Across the 670 or so repertoires, a later analysis counted roughly 77 million unique TCR beta chains, approximately 12 million of which were shared by at least two donors. To remove PCR and sequencing errors, raw reads were error-corrected and collapsed into unique sequences using a nearest-neighbor algorithm that merged closely related sequences. V, D and J gene segments were assigned by aligning CDR3 sequences to IMGT reference sequences. For a sequence to be retained, a match of at least six nucleotides was required to both a V gene segment and a J gene segment. A rearrangement counted as productive if the CDR3 had no stop codons and remained in frame with V and J, and every other rearrangement counted as non-productive. Following IMGT convention, CDR3 was defined as the stretch from the second conserved V-encoded cysteine to the conserved J-encoded phenylalanine. The earlier analysis of about 640 of the donors excluded any sequence lacking an unambiguous match to a single V gene segment. An earlier analysis of fewer than 650 of the donors classified V segments as functional when productive rearrangements were above 56.7% and as segregating when the standard deviation between donors was above 5%. A statistical classification framework was built for diagnosing cytomegalovirus status from the catalog of TCR beta chain sequences. In a later analysis, V and J genes were assigned by comparing TCR nucleotide sequences against IMGT/GENE-DB human TR gene sequences. A later analysis assigned CDR3 sequences and most-parsimonious VDJ recombination scenarios with the TCRdist pipeline. A later analysis defined each TCR beta chain by its CDR3 amino acid sequence plus V-gene family, and excluded reads lacking a unique V-gene family. To address suspected cross-contamination and a sequencing artifact, a later analysis removed approximately 600 highly shared, low-generation-probability nucleotide sequences. In a later analysis, a clonal expansion index was calculated for each public chain from normalized within-repertoire ranks of inferred template counts. In a later analysis, generation probabilities were computed with a VDJ recombination model fitted to out-of-frame rearrangements, and the resulting probabilities were checked against IGoR. A later analysis scored TCR-TCR, TCR-HLA and TCR-CMV co-occurrence with hypergeometric tests, applying a repertoire-size bias correction to TCR pairs. A later analysis estimated false discovery rates by permuting HLA or CMV assignments 20 times. In a later analysis, co-occurring TCRs were grouped using DBSCAN, and TCRdist sequence similarity was added for clustering within HLA-allele-positive subsets. Repertoires with fewer than 30,000 or more than 120,000 public chains, plus five repertoires with anomalous nucleotide sharing, were excluded from co-occurrence clustering. The source is immuneACCESS, and TCRdb retained only in-frame sequences with V and J called. Part of the clones is not carried over; for the studies checked, unresolved V genes explain less than half of this, and the remainder is unexplained. V and J calls and clone size are as listed in that table; D and trimming were resolved from the DNA. The sample's table lists a count of 140,000 to 150,000 clones. Around 1.5% of the sample is in the top ten clones.

This record comes from a study of cytomegalovirus exposure and HLA in healthy donors (dated by TCRdb to 2017 to 2019). Regarding the complete study: An earlier analysis of approximately 550 of the donors reported about 250 Gb of sequence data and more than 90 million unique TCR beta sequences from roughly 180 million T cells. Along with the approximately 700-subject first cohort, a separate validation cohort of over a hundred different subjects was used. Typing coverage differed by locus: A, B, C, DRB1 and DQB1 were typed in roughly 629-630 donors, DQA1 in roughly 510, DPA1 in around 610, and DPB1 in approximately 450. The later analysis used no new phenotypic data to find candidate immune exposures, relying instead on TCR beta sequences and their occurrence across donors. To predict cytomegalovirus infection status, the study combined high-throughput TCR immunosequencing, statistical association of individual TCRs with disease status, and machine learning. An earlier analysis of some 600 of the donors applied high-throughput TCR beta sequencing to assess whether each TCR beta V gene segment acted as functional or pseudogenic. Class I and class II HLA loci were covered by the typing at four-digit resolution. Four to six DR-DQ haplotypes were handled as single units for association and clustering, since linkage in the cohort was strong. A later genetic analysis took genome-wide SNP genotypes for about three fifths of the 666 donors and used that subset as a discovery cohort. The study was designed to test whether signatures of past pathogen exposure could be identified by cataloging public T cell receptors. An early release covering over 500 HLA-typed donors comprised approximately 300 gigabases of sequencing data and roughly 85 million unique TCR sequences. To study patterns of TCR occurrence, a later analysis re-analyzed previously published TCR beta repertoires from around 670 donors and added high-resolution HLA genotyping. On average, around 240,000 unique TCR beta nucleotide sequences were sequenced per donor among a few hundred genotyped donors of the cohort, with around 19% of those sequences being non-productive. The study profiled the T cell repertoires of 500 to 800 subjects by immunosequencing and related them to cytomegalovirus serostatus. Among the roughly 400 genotyped donors, around 81% belonged to the genetic ancestry cluster associated with self-reported Caucasian donors. All discovery cohort repertoires had been generated on a single sequencing platform. Donor age, sex, ethnicity and CMV serostatus were compiled together with the repertoire data. Broader findings and caveats from the paper: HLA typing was unavailable for some donors at each locus, so association tests used only the typed subset. According to a later analysis, most CMV-associated TCR beta chains appeared to be HLA-restricted, and the HLA associations seemed to be driven largely by CMV exposure. This cohort had only TCR beta chains sequenced, and the lack of alpha or paired-chain data limited which features could be detected. Most TCR sequences were seen in very few donors, while some public TCRs were found in many individuals. An association between a missense DCLRE1C variant and V-gene and J-gene trimming of TCR beta chains was found in a later genetic analysis and replicated in an independent cohort. A later analysis associated approximately 17,000 TCR beta sequences with specific HLA alleles at a false discovery rate of 0.05. CMV serostatus was the only immune exposure information available for the cohort. Cytomegalovirus status was reported to be diagnosed by the classifier with high specificity and sensitivity in both the original and validation cohorts. Because counts were too low, roughly 18 rarely observed V segments, including chromosome 9 orphons, were left out of the earlier analysis of a few hundred of the donors. According to a later analysis, parvovirus B19, influenza, CMV and Epstein-Barr virus appeared linked to several top co-occurrence clusters. Assigning TCR associations to individual alleles was difficult when HLA alleles, especially DR and DQ, strongly co-occurred. In an earlier analysis of 500 to 650 of the donors, most TCR beta V segments appeared in productive rearrangements about 87% or about 30% of the time, broadly matching IMGT annotations. The presence/absence analyses assumed that sequencing depth was roughly uniform across donors, and that assumption may not be true. The study listed approximately 160 TCR beta chains as associated with cytomegalovirus. The 87-base-pair reads could not distinguish some IMGT-functional V segments, including TRBV6-2 and TRBV6-3, so those segments were excluded. Linkage disequilibrium might explain the correlated functional status among segregating V segments, but an unknown experimental factor could not be excluded. According to a later genetic analysis, donors in an Asian-associated ancestry cluster had fewer N-insertions in productive TCRs than the approximately 650-donor mean. In a later analysis, HLA-associated TCR beta chains showed more clonal expansion and lower generation probabilities than non-associated chains that were equally common. A group of highly shared sequence variants was considered likely to be a technical artifact of the sequencing pipeline. The authors suggested that the approach could potentially be extended to other disease states and immunological phenotypes. In vitro tests confirmed that a few of the cytomegalovirus-associated TCR beta chains recognize cytomegalovirus antigens. A later analysis found that TCR association rates varied across HLA loci, with DRB1 alleles showing the most associated TCRs and HLA-C alleles the fewest. A further reported finding was that TCR beta sequences accurately predicted the HLA-A and HLA-B alleles for most subjects in the first cohort.

The CDR3 runs 22 residues from the cysteine to the phenylalanine. Just the 66-base CDR3 DNA is kept, in frame starting at base 1. Via the germline V gene, CDR1 is LGHNA and CDR2 YSLEER. Here V drops 2 bases and J drops 3 bases, and the junction holds 23 bases not matched to any gene. In total, roughly 670 healthy bone marrow donors made up the cohort. At the time of sampling, all cohort members were nominally healthy, though unrecorded immune exposures were likely present. The donor was CMV seronegative and was included in the group of under 450 seronegative cohort members. Each donor provided a peripheral blood sample, and peripheral blood mononuclear cells were used for TCR beta sequencing. Genomic DNA was extracted from the blood cell samples with the Qiagen DNeasy Blood Extraction Kit.

Sequencing was done on a sample of PBMCs. This TCR derives from a woman between 45 and 60 years old in good health and CMV-seronegative. Here the chain combines TRBV4-3 and TRBJ2-7; TRBD1 lines up with 12 middle nucleotides. The DNA sequence reads TGCGCCAGCAGCCAAAGTGCTCGTAGGGGACAGGGGGCTGTCCGCATGCACTACGAGCAGTACTTC. It translates as CASSQSARRGQGAVRMHYEQYF.